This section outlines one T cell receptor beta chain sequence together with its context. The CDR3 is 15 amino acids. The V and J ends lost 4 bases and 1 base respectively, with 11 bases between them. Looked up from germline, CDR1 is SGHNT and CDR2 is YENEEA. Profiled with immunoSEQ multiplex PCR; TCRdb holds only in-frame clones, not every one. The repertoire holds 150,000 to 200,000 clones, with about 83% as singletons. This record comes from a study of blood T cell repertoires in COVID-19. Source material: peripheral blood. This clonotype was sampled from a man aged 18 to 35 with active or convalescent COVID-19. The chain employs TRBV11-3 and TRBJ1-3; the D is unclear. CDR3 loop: CASSSWGESGNTIYF. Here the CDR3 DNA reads TGTGCCAGCAGCTCCTGGGGAGAGTCTGGAAACACCATATATTTT.